A selection of T cell receptor beta chains follows, all from one sample in a study of blood T cell repertoires in COVID-19. The repertoire was sequenced with immunoSEQ multiplex PCR; TCRdb's copy has only in-frame clones and lacks some. The table lists 55,000 to 80,000 clones, 83% of them singletons. The sample was peripheral blood. All receptors come from a human donor in a cohort sampled during active COVID-19. The CDR3 runs from the conserved cysteine through the conserved F or W. The D gene is left open where the match is weak. Expanded clones get a size class; other rows say once, few or many, or leave the size out.

J,D,V,size,CDR3,DNA
TRBJ1-5,.,TRBV3-1/TRBV3-2,few,CASSPDNNNQPQHF,TGTGCCAGCAGCCCGGACAATAACAATCAGCCCCAGCATTTT
TRBJ2-2,.,TRBV6-7,.,CASSFRGGNTGELFF,TGTGCCAGCAGTTTTAGAGGGGGGAACACCGGGGAGCTGTTTTTT
TRBJ1-2,.,TRBV19,.,CASISGYGYTF,TGTGCCAGTATTAGCGGCTATGGCTACACCTTC
TRBJ1-4,TRBD1,TRBV5-1,.,CASSWTGAANEKLFF,TGCGCCAGCAGCTGGACAGGGGCGGCTAATGAAAAACTGTTTTTT
TRBJ2-5,.,TRBV3-1/TRBV3-2,once,CASSQGGTSWGETQYF,TGTGCCAGCAGCCAAGGAGGGACTTCGTGGGGGGAGACCCAGTACTTC
TRBJ2-7,.,TRBV7-9,.,CASSPGVIYEQYF,TGTGCCAGCAGCCCCGGGGTGATCTACGAGCAGTACTTC
TRBJ1-4,.,TRBV5-6,once,CASSPSLTHTGEKLFF,TGTGCCAGCAGCCCTTCTTTGACACACACAGGGGAAAAACTGTTTTTT
TRBJ2-7,TRBD1,TRBV5-4,few,CASSPSPTGVDEQYF,TGTGCCAGCAGCCCATCCCCGACAGGGGTCGACGAGCAGTACTTC
TRBJ2-1,.,TRBV10-1,.,CASSGGRGEQFF,TGCGCCAGCAGTGGGGGTAGGGGTGAGCAGTTCTTC
TRBJ2-5,TRBD2,TRBV5-1,.,CASSLGASGRGETQYF,TGCGCCAGCAGCTTGGGGGCTAGCGGCCGGGGAGAGACCCAGTACTTC
TRBJ2-3,.,TRBV3-1/TRBV3-2,.,CASSPTTRDTQYF,TGTGCCAGCAGCCCCACTACTAGGGATACGCAGTATTTT
TRBJ1-4,TRBD1,TRBV5-1,.,CASSLGQGFMTNEKLFF,TGCGCCAGCAGCTTAGGACAGGGTTTCATGACTAATGAAAAACTGTTTTTT
TRBJ2-7,.,TRBV29-1,.,CSGTSSDEQYF,TGCAGCGGTACTAGCTCGGACGAGCAGTACTTC
TRBJ1-1,.,TRBV5-1,.,CASSSQTVNTEAFF,TGCGCCAGCAGCTCCCAGACAGTGAACACTGAAGCTTTCTTT
TRBJ2-2,.,TRBV2,.,CASRDGVSRTGELFF,TGTGCCAGCAGGGACGGGGTCTCGAGAACCGGGGAGCTGTTTTTT
TRBJ1-1,.,TRBV5-1,.,CASAPGEGTEAFF,TGCGCCAGCGCCCCAGGGGAGGGAACTGAAGCTTTCTTT
TRBJ2-5,TRBD2,TRBV5-4,few,CASSPPAGVETQYF,TGTGCCAGCAGCCCCCCCGCGGGAGTGGAGACCCAGTACTTC
TRBJ2-2,TRBD2,TRBV7-2,.,CASSQRLAEFLTGELFF,TGTGCCAGCAGCCAACGTCTAGCGGAATTTCTCACCGGGGAGCTGTTTTTT
TRBJ1-4,.,TRBV3-1/TRBV3-2,.,CASSETGLPNEKLFF,TGTGCCAGCAGCGAGACAGGATTGCCTAATGAAAAACTGTTTTTT
TRBJ2-5,TRBD1,TRBV18,.,CASSPRDSQETQYF,TGTGCCAGCTCACCTCGGGACAGCCAAGAGACCCAGTACTTC
TRBJ2-1,TRBD2,TRBV4-2,.,CASRIAGGRNEQFF,TGTGCCAGCAGAATAGCGGGGGGGAGGAATGAGCAGTTCTTC
TRBJ2-7,.,TRBV4-1,.,CASSVSSIGGQYF,TGCGCCAGCAGCGTTTCCTCCATAGGAGGGCAGTACTTC
TRBJ2-3,.,TRBV7-2,.,CASSTYRISSTDTQYF,TGTGCCAGCAGCACCTACAGGATCTCTAGCACAGATACGCAGTATTTT
TRBJ1-4,.,TRBV11-3,.,CASSFPGETTNEKLFF,TGTGCCAGCAGCTTCCCAGGGGAGACAACTAATGAAAAACTGTTTTTT
TRBJ2-4,TRBD2,TRBV6-1,.,CASSEFRGGTTKNIQYF,TGTGCCAGCAGTGAATTCCGTGGGGGGACTACAAAAAACATTCAGTACTTC
TRBJ1-2,.,TRBV11-2,once,CASSQVLYGYTF,TGTGCCAGCAGCCAGGTCCTCTATGGCTACACCTTC
TRBJ1-6,.,TRBV27,.,CASGLKGMGNSPLHF,TGTGCCAGCGGACTAAAGGGAATGGGCAATTCACCCCTCCACTTT
TRBJ1-2,.,TRBV5-1,.,CASSLASARDGGYTF,TGCGCCAGCAGCTTGGCGTCCGCCAGGGATGGTGGCTACACCTTC
TRBJ2-3,.,TRBV4-1,.,CASSRGGDGWGDTDTQYF,TGCGCCAGCAGCCGCGGTGGGGACGGATGGGGGGACACAGATACGCAGTATTTT
TRBJ2-1,.,TRBV5-4,.,CASSLEQGGGRINEQFF,TGTGCCAGCAGCTTGGAACAGGGAGGCGGGAGAATCAATGAGCAGTTCTTC
TRBJ2-7,TRBD1,TRBV6-5,.,CASSYSGTGPYEQYF,TGTGCCAGCAGTTACTCCGGGACAGGACCCTACGAGCAGTACTTC
TRBJ1-4,.,TRBV5-5,.,CASSPNTGTHEKLFF,TGTGCCAGCAGCCCAAACACGGGTACTCATGAAAAACTGTTTTTT
TRBJ2-5,TRBD2,TRBV24-1,.,CATSASTAGGLQETQYF,TGTGCCACCAGTGCTTCAACAGCGGGAGGCCTACAAGAGACCCAGTACTTC
TRBJ1-2,TRBD1,TRBV30,.,CAWSRGGRQGYTF,TGTGCCTGGAGCCGAGGGGGCCGCCAAGGCTACACCTTC
TRBJ2-7,.,TRBV19,.,CASSSGQIQYF,TGTGCCAGTAGTTCAGGACAAATACAGTACTTC
TRBJ2-7,TRBD1,TRBV3-1/TRBV3-2,.,CASSPRQGASDQYF,TGTGCCAGCAGCCCCCGACAGGGGGCATCAGATCAGTACTTC
TRBJ2-2,.,TRBV5-1,.,CASSYRAADTGELFF,TGCGCCAGCAGTTACAGGGCGGCGGACACCGGGGAGCTGTTTTTT
TRBJ1-2,TRBD1,TRBV3-1/TRBV3-2,.,CASSPGQVWGYTF,TGTGCCAGCAGCCCTGGACAGGTTTGGGGCTACACCTTC
TRBJ1-1,TRBD1,TRBV19,.,CASSSRTGGTEAFF,TGTGCCAGTAGTAGCCGGACAGGGGGCACTGAAGCTTTCTTT
TRBJ1-1,.,TRBV2,.,CASSLTGNTEAFF,TGTGCCAGCAGTTTGACGGGGAACACTGAAGCTTTCTTT
TRBJ1-2,TRBD1,TRBV5-1,.,CASSTVGTGNGYTF,TGCGCCAGCAGCACTGTCGGGACAGGGAATGGCTACACCTTC
TRBJ1-6,.,TRBV12-5,.,CASGLKVQGTSPLHF,TGTGCTAGTGGTTTGAAAGTCCAGGGCACTTCACCCCTCCACTTT
TRBJ2-3,TRBD2,TRBV30,.,CAWSLGTSGNTDTQYF,TGTGCCTGGAGCTTGGGGACTAGCGGGAACACAGATACGCAGTATTTT
TRBJ1-1,.,TRBV9,few,CASSVGTGKAFF,TGTGCCAGCAGCGTCGGTACAGGGAAAGCTTTCTTT
TRBJ2-5,TRBD1,TRBV6-5,.,CASSWGTGRQETQYF,TGTGCCAGCAGTTGGGGGACAGGGCGGCAAGAGACCCAGTACTTC
TRBJ2-6,.,TRBV29-1,once,CSVTVSGANVLTF,TGCAGTGTGACAGTCTCTGGGGCCAACGTCCTGACTTTC
TRBJ2-7,.,TRBV15,.,CATSIGGTAYEQYF,TGTGCCACCAGCATTGGCGGGACAGCCTACGAGCAGTACTTC
TRBJ2-7,.,TRBV4-1,.,CASSRIATGTYEQYF,TGCGCCAGCAGCCGGATCGCTACCGGGACCTACGAGCAGTACTTC
TRBJ1-2,TRBD1,TRBV5-1,.,CASSLEIGQGVAGYTF,TGCGCCAGCAGCTTGGAGATTGGACAGGGGGTAGCGGGCTACACCTTC
TRBJ2-1,TRBD1,TRBV29-1,.,CSGDRGSGEQFF,TGCAGCGGTGACAGGGGATCTGGTGAGCAGTTCTTC
TRBJ1-6,TRBD1,TRBV5-1,few,CASRDSVNSPLHF,TGCGCCAGCCGGGACAGCGTTAATTCACCCCTCCACTTT
TRBJ2-1,TRBD2,TRBV7-2,.,CASSYSGVSYNEQFF,TGTGCCAGCAGCTATAGCGGGGTTTCCTACAATGAGCAGTTCTTC
TRBJ1-6,TRBD1,TRBV4-2,.,CASSHTGTVNSPLHF,TGTGCCAGCAGCCATACCGGGACAGTGAATTCACCCCTCCACTTT
TRBJ2-1,.,TRBV25-1,.,CASQRGSYNEQFF,TGTGCCAGCCAAAGGGGCTCCTACAATGAGCAGTTCTTC
TRBJ1-1,TRBD1,TRBV6-5,.,CASSSYRGEAFF,TGTGCCAGCAGTTCATACAGGGGAGAAGCTTTCTTT